What follows is one T cell receptor beta chain and its context. What antigen it recognizes has not been identified. No base qualities exist here, and no much larger clone lies one base off it. The data derive from a study of early T cells in non-severe SARS-CoV-2 infection (dated by TCRdb to the early 2020s). In terms of the full investigation: TCR sequencing used bulk RNA from unsorted whole blood, so alpha and beta chains could not be paired. The paper's findings and limits, for the study overall: Matching against VDJdb was skewed toward anti-spike CD8 responses, likely underestimated virus-specific expansions, and missed private and CD4 specificities.

The V end gives up 2 bases and the J end 5 bases, leaving 8 bases in the junction not matched to a gene. The germline V gene (reference sequence) supplies CDR1 GTSNPN and CDR2 SVGIG. Reading from cysteine to phenylalanine, the CDR3 counts 16 amino acids. The CDR3 DNA has 48 bases and is translated from base 1. The receptor library was made with 5' RACE. Sequenced on a NextSeq 500. The TCR library protocol attached unique molecular identifiers to individual cDNA molecules to correct for sequencing error and PCR bias. Both TCR alpha and beta chains were sequenced, and tight co-correlation was observed between alpha and beta sequence abundances in each sample. The published analysis was carried out like this. Decombinator V4 was used to annotate the V gene, J gene and CDR3 of the TCR sequences. Expanded TCRs were defined as changing significantly between any two time points under a Poisson model with p below 0.0001. TCR abundances were normalised to the total number of TCRs sequenced in each sample and reported as counts per million. TRAV1-2 paired with TRAJ12, TRAJ20 or TRAJ33 defined MAIT TCRs, while TRAV10 paired with TRAJ18 defined iNKT TCRs. VDJdb, accessed on 1 November 2021, was searched for TCRs annotated for CMV, EBV and SARS-CoV-2, and TCRs annotated for more than one antigen were excluded. The public reads were reprocessed in TCRdb via fastp at Q25 and MiXCR, keeping in-frame beta chains. Every distinct CDR3 protein forms one entry, paired with its most common genes and DNA. The V and J calls here are based on TCRdb, not the publication. This sample is represented by some 100,000 distinct CDR3 sequences; roughly 14% of them were singletons. The ten largest clonotypes hold less than 0.6% of the sample.

This was a case-control study nested in a cohort of healthcare workers in London, UK, who had nasopharyngeal swab PCR tests and blood samples taken every week. Between 23 and 31 March 2020, the week of the UK lockdown, healthcare workers were enrolled and then followed up weekly for as long as 16 weeks. This receptor was identified in an adult who was a healthcare worker with PCR-confirmed SARS-CoV-2 infection or an uninfected control (not recorded which). The sequenced sample consisted of whole blood. The chain joins TRBV30 to TRBJ1-5; TRBD1 matches 11 bases in the middle. CDR3 reads: CAWSRTGTGGYQPQHF. The DNA sequence is given as TGTGCCTGGAGTAGGACCGGGACAGGGGGTTATCAGCCCCAGCATTTT.